This T cell receptor (beta chain) comes out of a study of blood T cell repertoires in COVID-19. At the level of the study: Sites across the United States, Italy and Spain contributed samples from acute and convalescent COVID-19. Sample material is recorded as cDNA or gDNA derived from T cells, B-cell-depleted T cells, or PBMCs.

Authors' processing steps: Amplifying reference gene primers gave estimates of nucleated cell counts. The table came from immunoSEQ multiplex PCR; TCRdb's copy has only in-frame clones and leaves some out. V, J and clone size are taken as reported in that table, and D and trimming were inferred from the DNA itself. The table lists around 100,000 clones, roughly 71% of them singletons. Per the germline V gene, CDR1 is MDHEN and CDR2 is SYDVKM. This CDR3 is built from 18 residues. Deletions cut 6 bases from V and 0 bases from J, with 21 bases between. Sequenced: peripheral blood. The rearrangement links TRBV28 to TRBJ2-4; weak D call: TRBD2 (7 bases). The sequence was obtained from a man older than 75 with acute or convalescent COVID-19. CDR3 sequence reads: CASRGGDTYTLAKNIQYF. The CDR3 DNA reads TGTGCCAGCAGAGGGGGGGACACTTACACGCTAGCCAAAAACATTCAGTACTTC. Using reference TRBV28 and TRBJ2-4 for the parts outside the CDR3, the full variable domain is DVKVTQSSRYLVKRTGEKVFLECVQDMDHENMFWYRQDPGLGLRLIYFSYDVKMKEKGDIPEGYSVSREKKERFSLILESASTNQTSMYLCASRGGDTYTLAKNIQYFGAGTRLSVL.